This TCR beta chain was sequenced for a study of T cells in Graves' hyperthyroidism and ophthalmopathy. RNA transcripts yielded amplified TCR beta CDR3 regions. In the first-round RT-PCR of the TCR CDR3, the HTBI primer set was used. TCRdb ran MiXCR on the multiplex PCR reads and lists one entry per CDR3 protein. The table records 690,000 or so distinct CDR3 sequences, roughly a sixth of them present only once. Per germline, CDR1 SGHRS and CDR2 YFSETQ. The V and J ends lost 8 bases and 0 bases, in that order; junction bases with no gene match: 10. CDR3 size: 16 residues. This clonotype was sampled from a woman aged 45-59 years with Graves' hyperthyroidism that later progressed to Graves' ophthalmopathy. V and J are TRBV5-1 and TRBJ1-4; 7 bases align to TRBD1. The sample taken for sequencing was blood. The CDR3 DNA is TGCGCCAGTTCATCGTGGGGACAGACAACTAATGAAAAACTGTTTTTT. It yields the protein CASSSWGQTTNEKLFF.